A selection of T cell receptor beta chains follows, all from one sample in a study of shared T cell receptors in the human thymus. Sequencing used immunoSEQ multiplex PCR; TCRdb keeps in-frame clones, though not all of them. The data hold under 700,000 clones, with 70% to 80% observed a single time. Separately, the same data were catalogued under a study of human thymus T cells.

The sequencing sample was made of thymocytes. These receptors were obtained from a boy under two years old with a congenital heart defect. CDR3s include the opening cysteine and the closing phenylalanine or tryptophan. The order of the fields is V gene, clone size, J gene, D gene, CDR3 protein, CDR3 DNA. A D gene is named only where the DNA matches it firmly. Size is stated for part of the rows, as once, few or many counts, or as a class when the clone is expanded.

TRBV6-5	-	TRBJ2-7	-	CASRARKGDGYEQYF	TGTGCCAGCAGAGCACGGAAGGGGGACGGATACGAGCAGTACTTC
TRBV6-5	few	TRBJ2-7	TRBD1	CASSPTGAYEQYF	TGTGCCAGCAGTCCCACAGGGGCCTACGAGCAGTACTTC
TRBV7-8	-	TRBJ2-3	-	CASSSLGGQHTDTQYF	TGTGCCAGCAGCTCCCTTGGCGGACAACACACAGATACGCAGTATTTT
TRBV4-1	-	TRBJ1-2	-	CASSQEPAGLYGYTF	TGCGCCAGCAGCCAAGAGCCCGCGGGCCTCTATGGCTACACCTTC
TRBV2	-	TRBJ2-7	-	CASINLPSYEQYF	TGTGCCAGCATTAATCTACCTTCCTACGAGCAGTACTTC
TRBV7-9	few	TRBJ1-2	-	CASSLINRRNGYTF	TGTGCCAGCAGCTTAATAAACAGGCGGAATGGCTACACCTTC
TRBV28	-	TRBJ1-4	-	CASSSNFATNEKLFF	TGTGCCAGCAGTTCCAACTTTGCAACTAATGAAAAACTGTTTTTT
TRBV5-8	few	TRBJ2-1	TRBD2	CASSLCGASGPEQFF	TGTGCCAGCAGCTTGTGTGGGGCTAGCGGGCCTGAGCAGTTCTTC
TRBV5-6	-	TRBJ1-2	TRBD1	CASSLPDRGRDYGYTF	TGTGCCAGCAGCTTGCCCGACAGGGGGCGAGACTATGGCTACACCTTC
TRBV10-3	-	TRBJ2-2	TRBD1	CAISEAQGARPGGELFF	TGTGCCATCAGTGAGGCACAGGGGGCTCGTCCGGGCGGGGAGCTGTTTTTT
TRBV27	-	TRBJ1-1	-	CASSSRENTEAFF	TGTGCCAGCAGTTCCAGGGAAAACACTGAAGCTTTCTTT
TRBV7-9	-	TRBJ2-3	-	CASSSRDTQYF	TGTGCCAGCAGCTCTAGGGATACGCAGTATTTT
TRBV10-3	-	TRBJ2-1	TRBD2	CAISEAGREVDGEQFF	TGTGCCATCAGTGAGGCAGGGCGGGAGGTCGACGGTGAGCAGTTCTTC